This TCR beta chain appears in the sequencing data of a study of cytomegalovirus exposure and HLA in healthy donors. Study-wide context: About 200 million T cells yielded more than 90 million unique TCR beta sequences in earlier analysis. Study results and limitations: A later analysis linked a missense DCLRE1C variant to TCR beta V- and J-gene trimming. One later analysis reportedly identified an Asian-associated ancestry cluster that showed fewer N-insertions than the 666-donor mean. A later analysis found common viral pathogens apparently linked to several of the most significant clusters.

About this clone itself: What it binds is not known.

PCR was performed using 60 Vbeta and 13 Jbeta primers. Some clones are missing from TCRdb's copy, which holds only in-frame ones; the method was immunoSEQ multiplex PCR. The sample holds fewer than 150,000 clones; over 70% are singletons and the top ten take about 5%. The source of this sequence is a male donor in good health and CMV-seronegative. What was sequenced was PBMCs.

As DNA, the CDR3 is TGTGCCAGCAGCTTATCTAGCGGGGACGGCATTCAGTACTTC. Translation gives CASSLSSGDGIQYF. The chain is built from TRBV7-9 and TRBJ2-4, with 9 nucleotides matching TRBD2. This CDR3 region has 14 residues. J gave up 9 bases and V 2 bases, and 5 bases lay outside the gene matches. The germline V gene encodes CDR1 SEHNR and CDR2 FQNEAQ (reference sequence).